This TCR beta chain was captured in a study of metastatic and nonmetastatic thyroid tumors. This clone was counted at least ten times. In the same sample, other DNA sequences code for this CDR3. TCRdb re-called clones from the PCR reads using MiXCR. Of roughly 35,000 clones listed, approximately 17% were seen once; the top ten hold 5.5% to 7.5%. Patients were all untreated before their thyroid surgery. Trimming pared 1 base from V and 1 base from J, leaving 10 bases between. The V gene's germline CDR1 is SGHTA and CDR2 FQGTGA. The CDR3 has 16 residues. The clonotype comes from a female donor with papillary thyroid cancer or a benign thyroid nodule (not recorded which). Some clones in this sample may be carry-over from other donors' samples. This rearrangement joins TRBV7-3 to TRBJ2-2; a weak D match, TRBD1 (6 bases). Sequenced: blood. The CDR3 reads CASSLNGQKNTGELFF. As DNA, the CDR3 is TGTGCCAGCAGCTTAAACGGACAGAAGAACACCGGGGAGCTGTTTTTT.